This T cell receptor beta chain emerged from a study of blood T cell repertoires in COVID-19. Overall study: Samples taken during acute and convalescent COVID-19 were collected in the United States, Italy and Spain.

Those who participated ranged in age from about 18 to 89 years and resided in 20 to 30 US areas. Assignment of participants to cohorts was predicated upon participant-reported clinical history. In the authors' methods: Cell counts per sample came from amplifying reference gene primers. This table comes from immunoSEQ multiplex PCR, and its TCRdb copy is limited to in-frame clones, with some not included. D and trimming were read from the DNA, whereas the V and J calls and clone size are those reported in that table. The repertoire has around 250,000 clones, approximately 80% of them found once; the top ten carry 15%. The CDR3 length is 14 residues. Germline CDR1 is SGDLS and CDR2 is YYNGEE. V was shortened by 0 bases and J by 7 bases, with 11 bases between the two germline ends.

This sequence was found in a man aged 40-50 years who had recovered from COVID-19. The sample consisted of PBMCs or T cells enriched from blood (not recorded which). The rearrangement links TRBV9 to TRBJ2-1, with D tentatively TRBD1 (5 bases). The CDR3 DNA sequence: TGTGCCAGCAGCGTAGGAAGACAGTCTAATGAGCAGTTCTTC. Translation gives CASSVGRQSNEQFF.